Following are 2 T cell receptor beta chains from one sample sequenced in a study of spatial heterogeneity in lung cancer. These receptors have no identified antigens. TCRdb re-called the 5' RACE reads through MiXCR, storing one row per CDR3 protein. The profile shows some 16,000 distinct CDR3 sequences, about 6.5% of them singletons. General study results and limits: It was found that expanded intratumoral alpha and beta TCR counts tracked tumor mutation counts.

The time point: sample taken at primary tumor resection. The starting material was lung tumor tissue, obtained at surgery. These receptors all come from a female donor with early-stage non-small cell lung cancer.

The V call is TRBV7-2, the J call TRBJ2-7, with D possibly matching TRBD2 (6 bases). V gave up 5 bases and J gave up 7 bases, with 18 bases separating them. The CDR3 consists of 14 residues. CDR1 is SGHTA and CDR2 is FQGNSA in the germline V gene. DNA of the CDR3: TGTGCCAGCAGCCCCCCTGGGACTGCGGGGGAGCAGTACTTC. This encodes CASSPPGTAGEQYF.

This clonotype was counted at least ten times. The V call is TRBV4-2, the J call TRBJ2-7; 10 bases fit TRBD1. The V and J ends lost 4 bases and 6 bases, in that order; junction bases with no gene match: 6. Germline values: CDR1 LGHNA, CDR2 YNFKEQ. CDR3 length: 14 amino acids. The CDR3 protein is CASSPRDRGFEQYF. The CDR3, as DNA: TGTGCCAGCAGCCCTCGGGACAGGGGTTTCGAGCAGTACTTC.